This T cell receptor (beta chain) was found in a study of beta chain features in type 1 diabetes (dated by TCRdb to about 2018). About the study as a whole: Patients and healthy donors did not differ in mean age, gender distribution, total cell number or subset yield. A total of under 120,000,000 sorted cells were examined across all samples, and RNA yield correlated strongly with the number of cells per subset. The study compared TCRB repertoires of sorted circulating CD4+ T cell subsets between recently diagnosed type 1 diabetes patients and matched healthy donors. Naive and central memory subsets were obtained from all 30 or so donors, but regulatory and stem cell-like memory subsets were isolated from only 8 patients and about eight healthy donors. General conclusions and limits of the study: Patients with type 1 diabetes made fewer insertions and deleted more nucleotides at VDJ recombination sites, implying thymic rearrangement abnormalities. Type 1 diabetes patients showed a moderate but significant shortening of TCRB CDR3 length in all four CD4+ subsets. Naive, central memory and regulatory TCRB repertoires appeared more similar among patients than among healthy donors. PCR might favor shorter templates, but patient and control samples were amplified and corrected together, so any skew would affect both groups equally. Because cDNA was sequenced instead of genomic DNA, highly expressing activated cells could be over-represented, though the groups showed no difference in activation or CD3 levels. Because the HLA sub-analyses included only small numbers of individuals, any influence of HLA type on TCRB rearrangement was left unresolved.

From each donor, a single peripheral blood sample of around 120 mL on average was drawn into heparinised tubes. Naive, central memory, regulatory and stem cell-like memory CD4+ T cells were sorted on a BD FACSAria II using a panel including CD45RO, CCR7, CD25, CD127, CD95 and CD27. Purity was above 95% for every sorted population. PBMCs were isolated immediately by Lymphoprep density gradient centrifugation and stained directly without culture. To minimize batch effects, samples were stained and sorted in pairs, one healthy donor with one patient per experiment. The entire amount of isolated RNA was reverse transcribed using the High Capacity cDNA Reverse Transcription Kit, so the sequenced TCRB transcripts were expressed ones. Deep immunoSEQ sequencing was performed on naive, central memory and regulatory T cell samples, with an average of around 3.4 million total reads per sample. Sorted cells were lysed in RLT buffer and RNA was extracted with DNase-treated RNeasy Micro or Mini kits, depending on cell number. To prevent cross-contamination, every cell subset was processed on its own, while patient and healthy donor samples were processed together. TCRB sequences were amplified from cDNA with the immunoSEQ multiplex PCR, producing 87-bp fragments spanning the CDR3 region. Sequencing of the amplicons was done on the Illumina HiSeq platform. On the authors' methods: PCR bias was computationally corrected using synthetic template baselines, reads within Hamming distance 2 were collapsed, and singletons that could not be merged were discarded. Reads were aligned to IMGT to assign V, D and J genes, CDR3 length, and insertions or deletions at six rearrangement sites. Within each subset, clonotype counts were normalized to sorted cell number, and only after that were true diversity and Gini coefficients computed with the tcR R package. Repertoire sharing was quantified using the overlap coefficient calculated on TCRB nucleotide sequences. Drawn from immuneACCESS, this table holds only the in-frame rearrangements with V and J called that TCRdb kept. Clones are partly lost; checked studies trace under half to an unresolved V gene and leave the rest unexplained. That table supplies the V and J calls and clone size; D and trimming were determined from the DNA. For this sample the table gives about 53,000 clones, of which roughly 50% were detected only once. The ten top clones hold 2.6% of the sample.

The germline V gene encodes CDR1 LNHDA and CDR2 SQIVND (reference sequence). V lost 7 bases and J lost 0 bases; the stretch between them is 16 bases long. Including cysteine and phenylalanine, the CDR3 has 16 amino acids. Left in the record is the CDR3 DNA by itself, 48 bases read in frame from the first base. This clone was counted between two and nine times. Its antigen is currently not known. Base quality data are lacking; no much larger clone is found one base away. The sequence was collected from a woman aged 40-49 years with type 1 diabetes. Sequenced: Tregs from blood. The cell subset or site label corresponds to: regulatory CD4+ T cells. This sequence uses TRBV19 and TRBJ1-3; the D gene is unclear. The CDR3 protein is CASKGEDDHSGNTIYF. The bases read TGTGCCAGTAAAGGAGAAGACGACCACTCTGGAAACACCATATATTTT.